This passage covers 13 T cell receptor beta chains from one sample sequenced in a study of T cell repertoires in cytomegalovirus infection. TCRdb re-derived calls from the reads in MiXCR, one entry per CDR3 protein. The table has 210,000 or so distinct CDR3 sequences, around 6.6% seen once. Material: PBMCs. These receptors originate from a human donor in good health (CMV status not recorded). Some clones in this sample may be carry-over from other donors' samples.

At least ten counts were recorded for this clonotype. In DNA form, the CDR3 reads TGTGCCAGCAGCTTAGGCACCGGGGCCTTGGACACTGAAGCTTTCTTT. Translated, it gives CASSLGTGALDTEAFF. The rearrangement links TRBV7-9 to TRBJ1-1; D is possibly TRBD1 (5 bases). This CDR3 has 16 residues. CDR1 SEHNR and CDR2 FQNEAQ come from the germline V gene (reference sequence). V dropped 1 base and J dropped 3 bases, with 15 bases sitting between them.

At least ten counts were recorded for this clonotype. The chain joins TRBV28 to TRBJ1-1; unclear D gene. V lost 10 bases and J lost 1, with 13 bases in between. The CDR3 extends over 13 amino acids. CDR1 MDHEN and CDR2 SYDVKM come from the germline V gene. CDR3 coding DNA: TGTGCCATCAGGACTCAAGGGAACACTGAAGCTTTCTTT. Protein product: CAIRTQGNTEAFF.

At least ten counts were recorded for this clonotype. This chain links TRBV6-5 with TRBJ2-1; a possible D gene is TRBD2 (6 bases). This CDR3 is 15 amino acids long. V was shortened by 2 bases and J by 3 bases, with 11 bases between the two germline ends. The V gene's germline CDR1 is MNHEY and CDR2 SVGAGI. The DNA of the CDR3 is TGTGCCAGCAGTTACCTGGGGGGAGTCTACAATGAGCAGTTCTTC. This gives the protein CASSYLGGVYNEQFF.

This clonotype was seen repeatedly, ten times or more. V usage is TRBV7-9 and J usage is TRBJ1-2, with D unresolved. CDR3 length equals 16 residues. V lost 1 base and J 2 bases, leaving 14 bases between the germline ends. CDR1 is SEHNR, CDR2 FQNEAQ, per germline (reference sequence). CDR3 residues: CASSLEFQRVNYGYTF. In nucleotides, the CDR3 is TGTGCCAGCAGCTTAGAGTTTCAACGAGTCAACTATGGCTACACCTTC.

This clonotype was observed many times. The chain has TRBV29-1 and TRBJ1-5; a weak D match, TRBD1 (5 bases). V lost 6 bases and J 5 bases, leaving 11 bases between the germline ends. The CDR3 is made up of 12 amino acids. Germline-derived CDR1 and CDR2 are SQVTM and ANQGSEA. CDR3 sequence (DNA): TGCAGCGTCGGGGACGGGGATCAGCCCCAGCATTTT. Translation gives CSVGDGDQPQHF.

The rearrangement joins TRBV5-5 to TRBJ2-2; no clear D gene. Germline V gene data show CDR1 as SGHKS and CDR2 as YYEKEE (reference sequence). Trimming left V 4 bases short and J 7 bases short, with 8 bases between. The CDR3 spans 12 residues. The CDR3 DNA reads as TGTGCCAGCAGCCCAACTTTCGGGGAGCTGTTTTTT. Its translation: CASSPTFGELFF. Drawing the rest from reference TRBV5-5 and TRBJ2-2, the complete variable domain is DAGVTQSPTHLIKTRGQQVTLRCSPISGHKSVSWYQQVLGQGPQFIFQYYEKEERGRGNFPDRFSARQFPNYSSELNVNALLLGDSALYLCASSPTFGELFFGEGSRLTVL.

The chain joins TRBV20-1 to TRBJ1-1; D is undetermined. The CDR3 length is 16 residues. Germline CDR1 DFQATT, CDR2 SNEGSKA (reference sequence). V was clipped by 6 bases and J by 2 bases, with 22 bases between them. The CDR3 region is CSAARSVGRRNTEAFF. DNA of the CDR3: TGCAGTGCCGCACGTTCCGTAGGACGGAGAAACACTGAAGCTTTCTTT.

The chain uses TRBV29-1 and TRBJ2-1, with 8 bases aligning to TRBD2. Germline lookup yields CDR1 SQVTM and CDR2 ANQGSEA. V shed 4 bases and J 7 bases; nucleotides not matched to a gene: 6. This CDR3 is 13 amino acids long. DNA for the CDR3: TGCAGCGTTGTACGGGGGGGCCCGAATGAGCAGTTCTTC. Translation gives CSVVRGGPNEQFF.

This clonotype came up many times. The chain uses TRBV2 and TRBJ2-7; TRBD2 aligns across 12 bases. Germline V gene data show CDR1 as SNHLY and CDR2 as FYNNEI. The CDR3 totals 17 residues. V dropped 7 bases and J dropped 3; count of bases not matched to a gene: 13. CDR3 coding DNA: TGTGCCAGCAAGTCGACTAGCGGGGGCCAAAGTAACTACGAGCAGTACTTC. Its translation is CASKSTSGGQSNYEQYF.

A few counts support this clonotype. The chain couples TRBV29-1 to TRBJ2-3, with D tentatively TRBD1 (6 bases). The CDR3 contains 18 residues. The ends were cut back, 1 base at V and 2 bases at J, with 22 bases in the middle. Germline loops: CDR1 SQVTM, CDR2 ANQGSEA. The CDR3 nucleotides read TGCAGCGTTGAAGGGTCAGGGGCCACGGACCCTTACACAGATACGCAGTATTTT. Protein: CSVEGSGATDPYTDTQYF.

This clonotype was observed at least ten times. As DNA, the CDR3 is TGTGCCAGCAGTTACTCGATAGTCAGGGACACTGAAGCTTTCTTT. Translated, it gives CASSYSIVRDTEAFF. V is TRBV6-5 and J is TRBJ1-1; a possible D gene is TRBD1 (5 bases). Per germline, CDR1 MNHEY and CDR2 SVGAGI. The CDR3 has 15 residues. Trimming shortened V by 0 bases and J by 3 bases, and 11 bases separated the two germline ends.

This clonotype was recorded many times. This sequence joins TRBV2 and TRBJ1-2; D remains unclear. The CDR3 has 14 amino acids. V lost 7 bases to trimming and J lost 2 bases, with 14 bases between them. CDR1 and CDR2 from the germline V gene are SNHLY and FYNNEI. The CDR3 DNA is TGTGCCAGCATCCCTGGGAGGGCGAACTATGGCTACACCTTC. It translates to CASIPGRANYGYTF.

This clonotype was observed many times. The rearrangement uses TRBV6-2 or TRBV6-3 and TRBJ2-3; 9 bases map to TRBD1. CDR3 length equals 15 residues. Germline V gene data show CDR1 as MNHEY and CDR2 as SVGEGT. The V and J ends lost 8 bases and 0 bases, in that order; junction bases with no gene match: 6. The CDR3 coding sequence is TGTGCCAGCCGGTGGACAGGGGCTAGCACAGATACGCAGTATTTT. Its translation: CASRWTGASTDTQYF.